The TCR beta chain under discussion was sequenced for a study of shared clonotypes between healthy human individuals. Notes on the study in general: Rarefaction revealed incomplete sorted-subset sequencing despite large depth.

For this clone: Antigen unknown.

The germline V gene encodes CDR1 MDHEN and CDR2 SYDVKM. V shed 6 bases and J 5 bases; nucleotides not matched to a gene: 13. This CDR3 has 16 residues. Assay: immunoSEQ multiplex PCR; the TCRdb copy retains only in-frame clones and omits some. Altogether about 700,000 clones are present, 92% being singletons, with the ten largest covering 24%. Naive CD8 populations comprised CD45RO-negative cells positively selected for CCR7, excluding terminally differentiated effector memory CD45RA+ cells. The TCR comes from a man aged 25 to 40 in good health. The genes are TRBV28 and TRBJ1-1; 9 positions agree with TRBD1. The sample taken for sequencing was naive CD8+ T cells sorted from blood. The CDR3 protein is CASRDGLWTGATEAFF. In DNA, the CDR3 is TGTGCCAGCAGAGATGGACTTTGGACAGGGGCTACTGAAGCTTTCTTT.